A single sample gave rise to the 9 T cell receptor beta chains below, sequenced in a study of OX40 agonist ivuxolimab in advanced cancers. Profiling relied on immunoSEQ multiplex PCR, and the TCRdb table lists in-frame clones only, not all of them. The table lists around 77,000 clones, about 78% of them singletons. Specimen: CD4+ or CD8+ T cells sorted from blood, collected in a trial of the OX40 agonist ivuxolimab. These receptor sequences come from an adult with an advanced solid tumor such as melanoma, head and neck, liver or kidney cancer.

The rearrangement uses TRBV6-6 and TRBJ1-1; a possible D gene is TRBD1 (6 bases). The CDR3 has 14 amino acids. In germline, CDR1 is MNHNY, CDR2 SVGAGI (reference sequence). V shed 6 bases and J shed 1 base, with 12 bases lying between them. In nucleotides, the CDR3 is TGTGCCAGCAGACTAGACAGGCCGAACACTGAAGCTTTCTTT. Translated: CASRLDRPNTEAFF.

The chain has TRBV6-5 and TRBJ1-1; 8 bases agree with TRBD1. Trimming at V came to 10 bases and at J to 4 bases, leaving 11 bases not matched to a gene. Per the germline V gene, CDR1 is MNHEY and CDR2 is SVGAGI. This CDR3 is built from 14 residues. The CDR3 DNA reads TGTGCCATCAATCCGACAGGGGAAAGCACTGAAGCTTTCTTT. As protein: CAINPTGESTEAFF.

The chain links TRBV7-2 to TRBJ2-1, with D uncertain. CDR1 SGHTA and CDR2 FQGNSA come from the germline V gene. The V end lost 1 base, the J end lost 6 bases, and 7 bases lay between the germline ends. CDR3 length equals 13 residues. The CDR3 sequence is CASSLGAANEQFF. CDR3 DNA: TGTGCCAGCAGCTTAGGGGCAGCCAATGAGCAGTTCTTC.

The rearrangement uses TRBV19 and TRBJ2-3; no firm D call. Germline V gene sequence: CDR1 LNHDA, CDR2 SQIVND (reference sequence). The CDR3 is 14 amino acids. With 6 bases removed from V and 0 bases from J, the gap between germline ends came to 10 bases. The CDR3 DNA follows: TGTGCCAGTAGCGGCCAGGTTAGCACAGATACGCAGTATTTT. Protein product: CASSGQVSTDTQYF.

A few counts support this clone. This rearrangement joins TRBV5-5 to TRBJ1-2, with D unresolved. Germline V gene lookup returns CDR1 SGHKS and CDR2 YYEKEE (reference sequence). The V end was cut by 0 bases, the J end by 3 bases, with 6 bases between. This CDR3 has 13 amino acids. The DNA of the CDR3 is TGTGCCAGCAGCTTGGCGCCAGACTATGGCTACACCTTC. It translates to CASSLAPDYGYTF.

The chain combines TRBV11-3 with TRBJ2-1; no definite D call. V dropped 5 bases and J dropped 4 bases, with 9 bases sitting between them. The CDR3 loop spans 13 amino acids. Germline assignment: CDR1 SGHNT and CDR2 YENEEA. The CDR3 DNA sequence: TGTGCCAGCAGCCCCAACTCTTACAATGAGCAGTTCTTC. Its protein is CASSPNSYNEQFF.

The chain couples TRBV6-6 to TRBJ1-2, with no clear D. The V gene lost 5 bases and the J gene lost 2 bases, with 9 bases spanning the gap. The CDR3 contains 13 residues. In germline, CDR1 is MNHNY, CDR2 SVGAGI (reference sequence). CDR3 loop: CASSPQSNYGYTF. The CDR3 DNA reads TGTGCCAGCAGTCCCCAGTCGAACTATGGCTACACCTTC.

The gene calls are TRBV5-6 and TRBJ2-5; D perhaps matches TRBD2 (6 bases). The CDR3 covers 18 residues. The ends were cut back, 4 bases at V and 2 bases at J, with 24 bases in the middle. CDR1 is SGHDT, CDR2 YYEEEE, per germline. This chain's CDR3 is CASSGRDSLRWLQETQYF. CDR3 DNA sequence: TGTGCCAGCAGCGGCCGGGACTCCCTGCGATGGTTGCAAGAGACCCAGTACTTC.

In the case of this clone: It may be a read error: a sequence one base away is much more abundant. The rearrangement uses TRBV7-3 and TRBJ2-3; no firm D call. CDR1 is SGHTA and CDR2 is FQGTGA in the germline V gene. The CDR3 consists of 12 residues. The V and J ends lost 4 bases and 2 bases respectively, with 4 bases between them. The CDR3: CASSSNTDTQYF. In nucleotides, the CDR3 is TGTGCCAGCAGCTCAAACACAGATACGCAGTATTTT. Variable domain in full (rest from reference TRBV7-3 and TRBJ2-3): GAGVSQTPSNKVTEKGKYVELRCDPISGHTALYWYRQSLGQGPEFLIYFQGTGAADDSGLPNDRFFAVRPEGSVSTLKIQRTERGDSAVYLCASSSNTDTQYFGPGTRLTVL.